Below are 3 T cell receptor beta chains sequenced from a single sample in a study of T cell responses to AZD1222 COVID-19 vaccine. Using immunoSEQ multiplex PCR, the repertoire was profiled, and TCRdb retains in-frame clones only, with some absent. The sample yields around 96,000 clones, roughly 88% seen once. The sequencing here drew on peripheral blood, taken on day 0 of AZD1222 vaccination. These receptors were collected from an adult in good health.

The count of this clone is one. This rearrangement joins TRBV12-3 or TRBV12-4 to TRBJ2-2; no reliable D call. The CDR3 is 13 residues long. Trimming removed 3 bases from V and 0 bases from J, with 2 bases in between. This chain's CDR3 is CASSFANTGELFF. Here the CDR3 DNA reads TGTGCCAGCAGTTTTGCGAACACCGGGGAGCTGTTTTTT.

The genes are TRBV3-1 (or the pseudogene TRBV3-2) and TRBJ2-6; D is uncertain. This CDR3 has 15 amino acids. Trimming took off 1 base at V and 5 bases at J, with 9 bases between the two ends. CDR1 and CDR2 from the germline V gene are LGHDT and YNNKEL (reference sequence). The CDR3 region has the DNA TGTGCCAGCAGCCAAGCAGGCGGTTGGGCCAACGTCCTGACTTTC. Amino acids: CASSQAGGWANVLTF.

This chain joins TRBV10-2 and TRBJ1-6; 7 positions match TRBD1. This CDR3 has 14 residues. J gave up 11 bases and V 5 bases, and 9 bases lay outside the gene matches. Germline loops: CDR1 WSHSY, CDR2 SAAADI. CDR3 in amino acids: CASSQTGERAPLHF. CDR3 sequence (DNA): TGCGCCAGCAGTCAAACAGGGGAGAGAGCACCCCTCCACTTT.